These 19 T cell receptor beta chains share one sample of origin, sequenced in a study of T cells in women clearing cervical HPV infection. Measured with immunoSEQ multiplex PCR; TCRdb has only the in-frame clones, and not every one. The sample holds approximately 30,000 clones. The material sequenced was blood buffy coat. These TCRs come from a woman between 18 and 75 years old with a cervical HPV16 infection that either progressed to CIN3+ or cleared (not recorded which).

In regard to this clone: The sequence runs out 3 residues before the end of the CDR3; the remainder is reconstructed from the germline J gene. This chain connects TRBV7-2 to TRBJ2-3, with 7 bases that match TRBD2. The CDR3 has 15 residues. In germline, CDR1 is SGHTA, CDR2 FQGNSA. The CDR3 sequence: CASSLSSGAQETQYF. The sequenced part of the CDR3 DNA is TGTGCCAGCAGCTTAAGCAGCGGGGCTCAAGAGACG. The whole variable domain, remainder taken from reference TRBV7-2 and TRBJ2-3, is GAGVSQSPSNKVTEKGKDVELRCDPISGHTALYWYRQSLGQGLEFLIYFQGNSAPDKSGLPSDRFSAERTGGSVSTLTIQRTQQEDSAVYLCASSLSSGAQETQYFGPGTRLTVL.

As regards this clone: With the read ending 3 residues before the CDR3 end, the germline J gene is used to fill in that end. The J gene is TRBJ1-6, the V gene TRBV24-1; possibly TRBD1 for D (5 bases). The CDR3 has 14 amino acids. Germline V gives CDR1 KGHDR, CDR2 SFDVKD. V lost 3 bases to trimming and J lost 5 bases, with 7 bases between them. The covered CDR3 bases are TGTGCCACCAGTGATCAGGGAAATAATTCACCC. Protein product: CATSDQGNNSP. The full-length CDR3 reads as CATSDQGNNSPLHF.

For this clone: A read error may produce the germline difference seen at one junction end. The CDR3 goes on 3 residues after the read ends, and that part is filled in from the germline J gene. The chain joins TRBV7-6 to TRBJ2-1; 9 bases line up with TRBD1. The CDR3 length is 17 residues. CDR1 SGHVS and CDR2 FNYEAQ come from the germline V gene. Here the CDR3 reads CASTLDFPGTGKDEQFF. Partial CDR3 DNA: TGTGCCAGCACCTTAGACTTTCCGGGGACAGGGAAGGATGAG.

Turning to this clone: The CDR3 end is not reached by the read, which stops 3 residues before it; the germline J gene fills it in. This chain joins TRBV7-6 and TRBJ2-7; 10 nucleotides agree with TRBD2. CDR1 SGHVS and CDR2 FNYEAQ come from the germline V gene. This CDR3 has 14 amino acids. Unmatched junction bases numbered 7, after V lost 5 bases and J lost 6 bases. Partial CDR3 DNA: TGTGCCAGCAGCCCCGCAGGACTAGCGGTCGAG. It codes for CASSPAGLAVE. The entire CDR3 protein is CASSPAGLAVEQYF.

This clone is called medium-sized (0.01 to 0.1%) based on its frequency. The CDR3 DNA, read in part, is TGTGCCAGTAGTGTACAGGGAGGACAAGAGACC. Residues: CASSVQGGQET. The whole CDR3 reads CASSVQGGQETQYF. The chain carries TRBV19 and TRBJ2-5; either TRBD1 or TRBD2 may fit D (6 bases each). From the germline J gene comes the end of the CDR3, since the read stops 3 residues before it. Trimming shortened V by 5 bases and J by 2 bases, and 12 bases separated the two germline ends. This CDR3 region has 14 residues. Germline V gene lookup returns CDR1 LNHDA and CDR2 SQIVND (reference sequence).

On this clone itself: The read ends 3 residues before the CDR3 terminus; that terminus is restored from the germline J gene. This rearrangement joins TRBV6-2 or TRBV6-3 to TRBJ2-3, with D possibly TRBD2 on 5 matching bases. Germline CDR1 and CDR2: MNHEY and SVGEGT. The CDR3 is 12 amino acids. V was pared by 8 bases and J by 5 bases, with 11 bases between. The DNA read from the CDR3 is TGTGCCAGCGGAAAACTAGGAGATACG. Translated: CASGKLGDT. The entire CDR3 protein is CASGKLGDTQYF.

Details on this clone: The read stops 3 residues short of the end of the CDR3; the missing end is completed from the germline J gene. V gene TRBV19 combines with J gene TRBJ2-1; a possible D gene is TRBD2 (6 bases). The germline V and J ends were trimmed by 5 bases and 8 bases, with 10 bases remaining between them. The CDR3 loop spans 12 amino acids. Looked up from germline, CDR1 is LNHDA and CDR2 is SQIVND (reference sequence). CDR3 loop: CASSSLADEQFF. Partial CDR3 DNA: TGTGCCAGTAGTTCACTAGCCGATGAG.

Comment on this clone: The read ends 3 residues shy of where the CDR3 ends; the end is completed using the germline J gene. This chain joins TRBV7-8 and TRBJ1-3, with D uncertain. Germline CDR1 is SGHVS and CDR2 is FQNEAQ. The CDR3 extends over 16 amino acids. V was clipped by 0 bases and J by 4 bases, with 13 bases between them. The CDR3 loop is CASSLATPGSGNTIYF. Incomplete CDR3 DNA: TGTGCCAGCAGCTTAGCGACCCCAGGTTCGGGAAACACC.

As concerns this clone: Read sequence stops 3 residues before the CDR3 end, and the germline J gene provides the missing end. The V and J genes are TRBV5-1 and TRBJ2-1, with 13 bases fitting TRBD2. The junction had 6 bases not matched to a gene; V was cut back by 0 bases and J by 0 bases. Germline values: CDR1 SGHRS, CDR2 YFSETQ. This CDR3 has 19 amino acids. The CDR3 loop is CASSLGTSGGASSYNEQFF. Incomplete CDR3 DNA: TGCGCCAGCAGCTTGGGTACTAGCGGGGGGGCGAGCTCCTACAATGAG.

A word on this clone: The read terminates 3 residues ahead of where the CDR3 ends, so the germline J gene completes it. Other nucleotide sequences from this sample produce the same CDR3. This chain uses TRBV29-1 with TRBJ2-5, with 14 bases fitting TRBD2. This CDR3 region has 14 residues. Losses at the gene ends were 4 bases for V and 2 bases for J; bases not matched to a gene: 0. Germline V gives CDR1 SQVTM, CDR2 ANQGSEA. CDR3 in amino acids: CSVGLAGGQETQYF. CDR3 DNA, as far as it was read: TGCAGCGTTGGACTAGCGGGAGGGCAAGAGACC.

Details on this clone: The read terminates 3 residues ahead of where the CDR3 ends, so the germline J gene completes it. The chain is built from TRBV2 and TRBJ2-3, with 8 bases that match TRBD2. The germline CDR1 and CDR2 sequences are SNHLY and FYNNEI. Trimming removed 3 bases from V and 5 bases from J; junction bases left unmatched: 7. The CDR3 runs 15 residues. CDR3 bases read: TGTGCCAGCAGTGACCTGGCGGGAGGTTTAGATACG. Translated, it gives CASSDLAGGLDT. In full, the CDR3 is CASSDLAGGLDTQYF.

Concerning this clone: From the germline J gene comes the end of the CDR3, since the read stops 3 residues before it. The chain combines TRBV19 with TRBJ1-2; TRBD1 might be the D (5 bases). CDR3 length: 15 residues. Germline CDR1 LNHDA, CDR2 SQIVND (reference sequence). This chain's CDR3 is CASSILAGPLYDYTF. Incomplete CDR3 DNA: TGTGCCAGTAGTATACTAGCGGGGCCGCTTTACGAC.

Points on this clone: The read is 3 residues too short to cover the CDR3 end, so that end is filled in from the germline J gene. V usage is TRBV4-1 and J usage is TRBJ1-2; the D is unclear. The CDR3 is made up of 14 amino acids. The germline gives CDR1 MGHRA, CDR2 YSYEKL. CDR3 amino acids: CASSHLVQGWGYTF. The DNA read from the CDR3 is TGCGCCAGCAGCCATCTGGTCCAAGGGTGGGGC.

Comment on this clone: The CDR3 end is not reached by the read, which stops 3 residues before it; the germline J gene fills it in. The chain uses TRBV19 and TRBJ2-5; D is uncertain. There are 16 residues in the CDR3. Per germline, CDR1 LNHDA and CDR2 SQIVND (reference sequence). The germline V and J ends were trimmed by 2 bases and 2 bases, with 15 bases remaining between them. The CDR3 region is CASSIIPTEQQETQYF. The part of the CDR3 DNA that was read is TGTGCCAGTAGTATAATCCCCACCGAACAACAAGAGACC.

Of note for this clone: The read ends 3 residues before the CDR3 terminus; that terminus is restored from the germline J gene. The rearrangement uses TRBV19 and TRBJ2-4; D may be TRBD1 (6 bases). This CDR3 contains 15 residues. Germline CDR1 reads LNHDA; CDR2 reads SQIVND (reference sequence). The CDR3 spells CASSIDLRGEDGQYF. The part of the CDR3 DNA that was read is TGTGCCAGTAGTATAGATCTCAGGGGAGAGGACGGT.

A note on this clone: The CDR3 end is not reached by the read, which stops 3 residues before it; the germline J gene fills it in. The V gene is TRBV30, the J gene TRBJ2-7; maybe TRBD2 (5 bases). The CDR3 totals 14 residues. Trimming cost V 3 bases and J 0 bases, with 12 bases left between them. Per the germline V gene, CDR1 is GTSNPN and CDR2 is SVGIG (reference sequence). CDR3 DNA, as far as it was read: TGTGCCTGGAGGGAAAGCGGACCCTCCTACGAG. Protein: CAWRESGPSYE. The CDR3 in full is CAWRESGPSYEQYF.

On this clone: The CDR3 end lies 3 residues beyond the end of the read and is filled in from the germline J gene. This rearrangement joins TRBV29-1 to TRBJ2-7; 7 positions match TRBD1. The germline CDR1 and CDR2 sequences are SQVTM and ANQGSEA. Trimming at V came to 6 bases and at J to 3 bases, leaving 11 bases not matched to a gene. The CDR3 covers 14 residues. This CDR3 is CSVVKPGQNYEQYF. CDR3 bases read: TGCAGCGTGGTTAAACCGGGACAGAACTACGAG.

A note on this clone: The CDR3 end falls 3 residues outside the read, so it is completed with the germline J gene. The chain links TRBV6-2 or TRBV6-3 to TRBJ1-4; TRBD1 agrees at 7 bases. The CDR3 sequence is 13 residues long. Germline V gene sequence: CDR1 MNHEY, CDR2 SVGEGT. V trimming: 6 bases; J trimming: 6 bases; junction bases outside the gene matches: 4. The CDR3 sequence: CASSRTGHEKLFF. Partial CDR3 DNA: TGTGCCAGCAGCCGGACAGGCCATGAAAAA.

A note on this clone: Other DNA sequences within the sample encode an identical CDR3. The CDR3 sequence is CAWSVTPHSPLFF. The covered CDR3 bases are TGTGCCTGGAGTGTAACCCCACATTCACCG. The chain is built from TRBV30 and TRBJ2-2; D is undetermined. The missing CDR3 end, 3 residues past where the read stops, is filled in from the germline J gene. This CDR3 contains 13 residues. CDR1 and CDR2 (germline): GTSNPN, SVGIG (reference sequence).